These T cell receptor beta chains were read from a single sample in a study of T-cell reconstitution after alpha-beta-depleted transplantation in children. TCRdb re-analysed the PCR reads in MiXCR, keeping a single row per CDR3 protein. The data hold about 980,000 distinct CDR3 sequences, with roughly 29% observed a single time. Here the sequenced sample was PBMCs, mostly from graft donor cells, taken 360 days after TCRalphabeta/CD19-depleted stem cell transplant. The receptors shown here come from a boy under two years old who had a stem cell transplant for SCID, so the T cells may come from the graft donor. Both conserved end residues are part of each CDR3. D genes are given only for firm matches. Size is omitted from some rows. Given values are once, few, many or a class for expanded clones.

CASSYFRGRQPQHF	TGTGCCAGCAGTTACTTCAGGGGGAGGCAGCCCCAGCATTTT	TRBV6-5	TRBJ1-5	many	TRBD1
CAISVVGAYEQYF	TGTGCCATCAGTGTGGTGGGGGCCTACGAGCAGTACTTC	TRBV10-3	TRBJ2-7	.	.
CASRQRAANTGELFF	TGTGCCAGCCGGCAACGGGCAGCGAACACCGGGGAGCTGTTTTTT	TRBV12-3/TRBV12-4	TRBJ2-2	few	.
CSAIGTGGLRNTGELFF	TGCAGTGCTATAGGGACAGGGGGCCTACGGAACACCGGGGAGCTGTTTTTT	TRBV20-1	TRBJ2-2	.	TRBD1
CASSLDGTDVHEQFF	TGCGCCAGCAGCTTGGACGGGACGGACGTCCATGAGCAGTTCTTC	TRBV5-1	TRBJ2-1	few	.
CASSDRTLGGYTF	TGTGCCAGCAGTGACAGGACCCTCGGTGGCTACACCTTC	TRBV6-2/TRBV6-3	TRBJ1-2	.	.
CSATPTGTGRGTQYF	TGCAGTGCCACACCCACCGGGACAGGGAGAGGTACGCAGTATTTT	TRBV20-1	TRBJ2-3	.	TRBD1
CASSPQGLALPYEQYF	TGTGCCAGCTCACCACAGGGACTAGCGTTACCCTACGAGCAGTACTTC	TRBV18	TRBJ2-7	.	TRBD2
CASSQDRGLADYNEQFF	TGCGCCAGCAGCCAAGATCGGGGACTAGCGGATTACAATGAGCAGTTCTTC	TRBV4-3	TRBJ2-1	few	TRBD2
CASSLAAGGLSNEQFF	TGTGCCAGCAGTTTGGCGGCGGGGGGGCTTTCCAATGAGCAGTTCTTC	TRBV12-3/TRBV12-4	TRBJ2-1	few	TRBD2
CASSLAETSFETQYF	TGCGCCAGCAGCTTGGCCGAGACTAGCTTCGAGACCCAGTACTTC	TRBV5-1	TRBJ2-5	.	TRBD2
CASRSQGKGANVLTF	TGTGCCAGCAGGTCTCAGGGGAAGGGGGCCAACGTCCTGACTTTC	TRBV6-1	TRBJ2-6	.	.
CASSPLDIGHEQYF	TGTGCCAGCTCACCACTGGACATCGGACACGAGCAGTACTTC	TRBV18	TRBJ2-7	.	.
CSAPLGLRQEKLFF	TGCAGTGCCCCCTTGGGCCTCCGGCAGGAAAAACTGTTTTTT	TRBV20-1	TRBJ1-4	.	.
CASSPDITWGNTIYF	TGTGCCAGCAGCCCTGACATTACGTGGGGAAACACCATATATTTT	TRBV12-3/TRBV12-4	TRBJ1-3	.	.
CASSPLEDTQYF	TGTGCCAGCAGCCCACTGGAGGATACGCAGTATTTT	TRBV12-3/TRBV12-4	TRBJ2-3	few	.
CASSPFGAYNEQFF	TGTGCCAGCAGCCCTTTTGGAGCCTACAATGAGCAGTTCTTC	TRBV12-3/TRBV12-4	TRBJ2-1	few	.
CATSRDYGRTSYEQYF	TGTGCCACCAGCAGAGATTACGGCAGGACCTCCTACGAGCAGTACTTC	TRBV15	TRBJ2-7	many	.
CSATLRHQETQYF	TGCAGTGCCACTTTGAGACACCAAGAGACCCAGTACTTC	TRBV20-1	TRBJ2-5	.	.
CASTPDSGRAYNEQFF	TGTGCCAGCACTCCAGATAGCGGGAGAGCATACAATGAGCAGTTCTTC	TRBV6-2/TRBV6-3	TRBJ2-1	.	TRBD2
CASSQDRKVGHSGANVLTF	TGTGCCAGCAGCCAAGATAGGAAGGTCGGACACTCTGGGGCCAACGTCCTGACTTTC	TRBV14	TRBJ2-6	.	.
CANSQGGYSGGATDTQYF	TGCGCCAACAGCCAAGGCGGGTATAGCGGGGGGGCCACAGATACGCAGTATTTT	TRBV4-1	TRBJ2-3	.	TRBD2
CASSTWRGVEGTDTQYF	TGTGCCAGCAGCACATGGCGGGGGGTGGAGGGCACAGATACGCAGTATTTT	TRBV7-2	TRBJ2-3	.	TRBD2
CASSFWQGVAEAFF	TGCGCCAGCAGCTTTTGGCAGGGTGTTGCTGAAGCTTTCTTT	TRBV5-1	TRBJ1-1	few	.
CASRLRNTGELFF	TGCGCCAGCAGGCTCAGGAACACCGGGGAGCTGTTTTTT	TRBV4-3	TRBJ2-2	.	.
CSAPDPRGGEAFF	TGCAGTGCCCCCGACCCGAGAGGAGGGGAAGCTTTCTTT	TRBV29-1	TRBJ1-1	.	.
CASSQDLGAGDTQYF	TGCGCCAGCAGCCAAGATCTCGGGGCGGGAGATACGCAGTATTTT	TRBV4-1	TRBJ2-3	once	.
CASSLSVGTDTQYF	TGTGCCAGCAGCCTCAGCGTTGGCACAGATACGCAGTATTTT	TRBV7-6	TRBJ2-3	.	.
CASRPRDSPYNEQFF	TGTGCCAGCAGGCCACGGGACTCCCCCTACAATGAGCAGTTCTTC	TRBV25-1	TRBJ2-1	.	.
CASGREGYEQYF	TGTGCCAGCGGAAGAGAGGGGTACGAGCAGTACTTC	TRBV6-6	TRBJ2-7	.	.
CSLTGTLTDTQYF	TGCAGCCTCACAGGGACGTTGACAGATACGCAGTATTTT	TRBV29-1	TRBJ2-3	.	.